A single sample gave rise to the 26 T cell receptor beta chains below, sequenced in a study of OX40 agonist ivuxolimab in advanced cancers. Profiling relied on immunoSEQ multiplex PCR, and the TCRdb table lists in-frame clones only, not all of them. The data hold some 94,000 clones, with around 91% observed a single time. The specimen comprised CD4+ or CD8+ T cells sorted from blood, sampled in a trial of the OX40 agonist ivuxolimab. All receptors derive from an adult with an advanced solid tumor such as melanoma, head and neck, liver or kidney cancer.

The V gene is TRBV6-6, the J gene TRBJ2-5; 7 nucleotides line up with TRBD1. The CDR3 has 14 amino acids. The V gene end was trimmed by 6 bases and the J gene end by 1 base; junction bases not matched to a gene: 5. CDR1 and CDR2 from the germline V gene are MNHNY and SVGAGI (reference sequence). This chain's CDR3 is CASRVRQGQETQYF. As DNA, the CDR3 is TGTGCCAGCAGGGTGAGACAGGGCCAAGAGACCCAGTACTTC.

The chain uses TRBV6-1 and TRBJ2-1; 7 bases are shared with TRBD1. Looked up from germline, CDR1 is MNHNS and CDR2 is SASEGT. With V trimmed by 4 bases and J by 4 bases, 7 bases remained unmatched. The CDR3 loop spans 15 amino acids. The CDR3 reads CASSGRTGDYNEQFF. In nucleotides, the CDR3 is TGTGCCAGCAGTGGCAGGACAGGAGATTACAATGAGCAGTTCTTC.

The gene calls are TRBV29-1 and TRBJ1-1; D uncertain. The CDR3 extends over 13 amino acids. CDR1 and CDR2 from the germline V gene are SQVTM and ANQGSEA. V lost 8 bases to trimming and J lost 4 bases, with 17 bases between them. CDR3 sequence reads: CSLQDGPFTEAFF. In nucleotides, the CDR3 is TGCAGCCTACAAGACGGGCCTTTCACTGAAGCTTTCTTT.

V is TRBV7-2 and J is TRBJ2-5, with a weak D call TRBD1 (6 bases). Trimming removed 2 bases from V and 2 bases from J, with 12 bases in between. The CDR3 length is 15 residues. Per the germline V gene, CDR1 is SGHTA and CDR2 is FQGNSA. In DNA, the CDR3 is TGTGCCAGCAGCTTATTGGGGGACATGCAAGAGACCCAGTACTTC. Amino acid sequence: CASSLLGDMQETQYF.

This clone was found once. This chain uses TRBV9 with TRBJ2-7; 11 bases line up with TRBD2. The V and J ends lost 3 bases and 4 bases, in that order; junction bases with no gene match: 6. The germline V gene has CDR1 SGDLS and CDR2 YYNGEE. The CDR3 extends over 15 amino acids. The CDR3 region is CASSAVSGRAYEQYF. The CDR3 DNA is TGTGCCAGCAGCGCTGTTAGCGGGAGGGCTTACGAGCAGTACTTC. Full variable domain (rest looked up from reference TRBV9 and TRBJ2-7): DSGVTQTPKHLITATGQRVTLRCSPRSGDLSVYWYQQSLDQGLQFLIQYYNGEERAKGNILERFSAQQFPDLHSELNLSSLELGDSALYFCASSAVSGRAYEQYFGPGTRLTVT.

The chain carries TRBV14 and TRBJ1-1; TRBD1 matches at 7 bases. V lost 4 bases and J lost 4; bases outside the gene matches: 6. There are 14 residues in the CDR3. Germline assignment: CDR1 SGHDN and CDR2 FVKESK. The CDR3 spells CASSPRQGGTEAFF. For the CDR3, the DNA is TGTGCCAGCAGCCCTCGACAGGGTGGCACTGAAGCTTTCTTT. Combining the CDR3 with reference TRBV14 and TRBJ1-1 gives the whole variable domain EAGVTQFPSHSVIEKGQTVTLRCDPISGHDNLYWYRRVMGKEIKFLLHFVKESKQDESGMPNNRFLAERTGGTYSTLKVQPAELEDSGVYFCASSPRQGGTEAFFGQGTRLTVV.

V is TRBV5-1 and J is TRBJ1-3; D gene ambiguous. Germline-derived CDR1 and CDR2 are SGHRS and YFSETQ. V lost 1 base, J lost 0 bases, and 11 bases lay in between. The CDR3 length is 16 residues. The CDR3 nucleotides read TGCGCCAGCAGCTTGCAGGCAGTCCACTCTGGAAACACCATATATTTT. It yields the protein CASSLQAVHSGNTIYF.

This chain uses TRBV7-8 with TRBJ2-7; D call uncertain. V dropped 5 bases and J dropped 0 bases, with 8 bases sitting between them. CDR3 size: 13 residues. Germline V gene sequence: CDR1 SGHVS, CDR2 FQNEAQ. This CDR3 is CASSTRFSYEQYF. The DNA of the CDR3 is TGTGCCAGCAGCACCCGGTTCTCCTACGAGCAGTACTTC.

This clone was picked up a small number of times. The chain joins TRBV28 to TRBJ2-1, with D maybe TRBD2 (5 bases). Germline V lookup: CDR1 MDHEN, CDR2 SYDVKM. CDR3 length: 13 residues. V was clipped by 4 bases and J by 13 bases, with 17 bases between them. CDR3 DNA sequence: TGTGCCAGCAGTTCCCCCTCCCCGGGAACTCAGTTCTTC. Protein product: CASSSPSPGTQFF.

The rearrangement links TRBV4-3 to TRBJ2-2, with D unresolved. Trimming removed 1 base from V and 0 bases from J, with 6 bases in between. Germline V lookup: CDR1 LGHNA, CDR2 YSLEER. The CDR3 has 15 amino acids. Written as DNA, the CDR3 is TGCGCCAGCAGCCAAGTCGTCGCGAACACCGGGGAGCTGTTTTTT. It is translated as CASSQVVANTGELFF.

The V and J genes are TRBV7-9 and TRBJ1-4, with D unresolved. The CDR3 runs 12 residues. Germline V gene lookup returns CDR1 SEHNR and CDR2 FQNEAQ (reference sequence). V lost 1 base and J 6 bases, leaving 3 bases between the germline ends. The CDR3 region has the DNA TGTGCCAGCAGCTTAGGTGATGAAAAACTGTTTTTT. Its translation is CASSLGDEKLFF.

The chain uses TRBV7-2 and TRBJ2-1, with D tentatively TRBD1 (6 bases). This CDR3 is 15 amino acids long. Trimming shortened V by 2 bases and J by 1 base, and 9 bases separated the two germline ends. Germline values: CDR1 SGHTA, CDR2 FQGNSA. CDR3 in amino acids: CASSLRGGSYNEQFF. The CDR3 coding sequence is TGTGCCAGCAGCTTACGAGGGGGATCCTACAATGAGCAGTTCTTC.

The chain is built from TRBV7-8 and TRBJ2-1; 13 nucleotides align to TRBD2. The J segment lost 0 bases and the V segment lost 1 base, leaving 3 bases of the junction unmatched. Germline V gene sequence: CDR1 SGHVS, CDR2 FQNEAQ. This CDR3 has 18 amino acids. CDR3 residues: CASSLGGLAGSSYNEQFF. CDR3 bases: TGTGCCAGCAGCTTAGGGGGACTAGCGGGGAGCTCCTACAATGAGCAGTTCTTC.

The chain has TRBV19 and TRBJ1-5; D is perhaps TRBD1 (5 bases). The CDR3 is 15 amino acids. Germline CDR1 is LNHDA and CDR2 is SQIVND (reference sequence). Trimming took off 3 bases at V and 7 bases at J, with 16 bases between the two ends. The CDR3 DNA sequence: TGTGCCAGTAGTATTCTTAGGGGAACGGAACAGCCCCAGCATTTT. Translated, it gives CASSILRGTEQPQHF.

The chain links TRBV5-1 to TRBJ2-2; the D is unclear. V shed 0 bases and J shed 7 bases, with 16 bases lying between them. The CDR3 loop spans 16 amino acids. Germline V lookup: CDR1 SGHRS, CDR2 YFSETQ. CDR3 protein: CASSLADSRRVGELFF. The CDR3 nucleotides are TGCGCCAGCAGCTTGGCCGATAGTAGACGGGTCGGGGAGCTGTTTTTT.

This sequence joins TRBV6-6 and TRBJ2-2, with TRBD2 identical over 11 bases. CDR1 and CDR2 from the germline V gene are MNHNY and SVGAGI (reference sequence). V dropped 6 bases and J dropped 4; count of bases not matched to a gene: 4. This CDR3 has 15 residues. CDR3 DNA sequence: TGTGCCAGCAGCCCCGGGACTAGCGGCACCGGGGAGCTGTTTTTT. This gives the protein CASSPGTSGTGELFF.

The rearrangement links TRBV19 to TRBJ1-5; D perhaps matches TRBD1 (6 bases). The CDR3 consists of 18 residues. Germline V gives CDR1 LNHDA, CDR2 SQIVND (reference sequence). Deletions cut 1 base from V and 2 bases from J, with 18 bases between. The CDR3 here is CASSIVRVQGWGNQPQHF. For the CDR3, the DNA is TGTGCCAGTAGTATAGTTCGGGTACAGGGTTGGGGCAATCAGCCCCAGCATTTT.

The chain recombines TRBV5-1 with TRBJ1-2; possible D gene TRBD1, 5 bases. This CDR3 is 15 amino acids long. Per the germline V gene, CDR1 is SGHRS and CDR2 is YFSETQ. The germline V and J ends were trimmed by 6 bases and 3 bases, with 18 bases remaining between them. CDR3 protein: CASNSGPGSDYGYTF. The CDR3 bases are TGCGCCAGCAACTCGGGACCCGGCTCAGACTATGGCTACACCTTC.

The CDR3 here is CASSLGTSGNTDTQYF. In nucleotides, the CDR3 is TGTGCCAGCAGCTTAGGGACTAGCGGAAACACAGATACGCAGTATTTT. This chain links TRBV7-2 with TRBJ2-3, with 10 bases matching TRBD2. The V gene's germline CDR1 is SGHTA and CDR2 FQGNSA. J was trimmed by 2 bases and V by 1 base; bases with no gene match: 3. CDR3 size: 16 residues.

This chain connects TRBV5-8 to TRBJ2-3; 13 positions match TRBD2. There are 18 residues in the CDR3. The germline CDR1 and CDR2 sequences are SGHTS and YDEGEE. V was clipped by 6 bases and J by 2 bases; unmatched bases: 12. Here the CDR3 reads CASTLRTSGSGITDTQYF. The CDR3 DNA sequence: TGTGCCAGCACCCTGAGGACTAGCGGGAGCGGGATCACAGATACGCAGTATTTT.

The chain couples TRBV2 to TRBJ2-7; D might be TRBD1 (6 bases). The CDR3 covers 13 residues. CDR1 is SNHLY and CDR2 is FYNNEI in the germline V gene. V gave up 5 bases and J gave up 1 base, with 9 bases separating them. The CDR3 DNA sequence: TGTGCCAGCAGTACAGGGAGTTCCTACGAGCAGTACTTC. Protein product: CASSTGSSYEQYF.

CDR3 loop: CASSLDRERLFFNEQFF. CDR3 nucleotides: TGTGCCAGCAGCTTAGATCGGGAGCGGCTCTTTTTCAATGAGCAGTTCTTC. The chain joins TRBV11-3 to TRBJ2-1, with a possible D match to TRBD2 (6 bases). V was cut by 0 bases and J by 6 bases, with 18 bases left in between. This CDR3 comprises 17 residues. Germline-derived CDR1 and CDR2 are SGHNT and YENEEA.

This chain joins TRBV6-6 and TRBJ2-3; no firm D call. CDR1 and CDR2 from the germline V gene are MNHNY and SVGAGI (reference sequence). CDR3 length: 14 residues. Trimming took 0 bases from V and 6 from J, leaving 10 bases between them. In DNA, the CDR3 is TGTGCCAGCAGTTACTCTCACGCACTGGATACGCAGTATTTT. It codes for CASSYSHALDTQYF.

The chain recombines TRBV18 with TRBJ2-3; maybe TRBD2 (5 bases). This CDR3 region has 13 residues. CDR1 is KGHSH, CDR2 LQKENI, per germline. Trimming pared 3 bases from V and 5 bases from J, leaving 9 bases between. This CDR3 is CASSPEGGDTQYF. CDR3 bases: TGTGCCAGCTCACCCGAGGGCGGAGATACGCAGTATTTT.

The chain is built from TRBV28 and TRBJ1-1; D possibly corresponds to TRBD1 (6 bases). V was cut by 6 bases and J by 0 bases, with 17 bases left in between. Germline V gene sequence: CDR1 MDHEN, CDR2 SYDVKM. The CDR3 has 16 amino acids. This chain's CDR3 is CASRVAEGQMNTEAFF. The CDR3 nucleotides read TGTGCCAGCAGAGTAGCCGAAGGACAGATGAACACTGAAGCTTTCTTT.

The chain carries TRBV18 and TRBJ1-2, with TRBD1 as a possible D gene (6 bases). V was clipped by 3 bases and J by 3 bases, with 8 bases between them. Germline CDR1 is KGHSH and CDR2 is LQKENI. This CDR3 is built from 13 residues. The CDR3: CASSPRTDYGYTF. CDR3 DNA sequence: TGTGCCAGCTCACCCCGGACAGACTATGGCTACACCTTC.